This T cell receptor beta chain was identified during a study of blood T cell repertoires in COVID-19. As for the study in general: PBMCs, B-cell-depleted T cells, or T cells provided the cDNA or gDNA that made up the material.

The method was immunoSEQ multiplex PCR; TCRdb's version includes in-frame clones alone and lacks a portion of them. The data show about 180,000 clones, roughly nine tenths seen once. The TCR comes from a man between 18 and 29 years old who had recovered from COVID-19. What was sequenced was peripheral blood.

The CDR3 DNA reads TGTGCCAGCAGCCCACGTAGAAGCTCCTACGAGCAGTACTTC. Amino acid sequence: CASSPRRSSYEQYF. The V and J genes are TRBV5-8 and TRBJ2-7; D gene unclear. The CDR3 length is 14 residues. Per germline, CDR1 SGHTS and CDR2 YDEGEE. V was clipped by 4 bases and J by 0 bases, with 11 bases between them.